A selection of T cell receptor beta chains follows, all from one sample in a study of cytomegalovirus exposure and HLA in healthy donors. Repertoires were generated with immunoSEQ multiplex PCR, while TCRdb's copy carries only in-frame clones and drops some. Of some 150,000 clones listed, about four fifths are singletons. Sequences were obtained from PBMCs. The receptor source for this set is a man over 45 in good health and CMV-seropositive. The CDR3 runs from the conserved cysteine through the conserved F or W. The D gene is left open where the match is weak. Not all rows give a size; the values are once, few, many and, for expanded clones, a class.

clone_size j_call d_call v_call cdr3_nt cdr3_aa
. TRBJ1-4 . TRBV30 TGTGCCTGGAGGGGGGGGTCGAGTAATGAAAAACTGTTTTTT CAWRGGSSNEKLFF
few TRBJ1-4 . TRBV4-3 TGCGCCAGCAGCCAAGAACCTTCGGGTTCCGCTGAAAAACTGTTTTTT CASSQEPSGSAEKLFF
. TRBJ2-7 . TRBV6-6 TGTGCCAGCAGCCAAGACGGAGGGTACTACGAGCAGTACTTC CASSQDGGYYEQYF
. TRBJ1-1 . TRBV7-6 TGTGCCAGCAGCTTAGCCGACGACGGGAGGGCTTTCTTT CASSLADDGRAFF
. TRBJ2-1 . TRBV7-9 TGTGCCAGCAGCTTAGGGGCCCTAAATGAGCAGTTCTTC CASSLGALNEQFF
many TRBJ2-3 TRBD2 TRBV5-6 TGTGCCAGCAGCTTAGGACTAGCGGGAGGAGATACGCAGTATTTT CASSLGLAGGDTQYF
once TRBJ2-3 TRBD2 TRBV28 TGTGCCAGCAGTTCCGTGGGACTAGCGGGAGCGGGAGATACGCAGTATTTT CASSSVGLAGAGDTQYF
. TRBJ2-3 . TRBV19 TGTGCCAGCGTCTCCCAGGGCTCAGAGGCAGATACGCAGTATTTT CASVSQGSEADTQYF
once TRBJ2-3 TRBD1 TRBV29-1 TGCAGCGTTTCCCGGACAGGGGACACAGATACGCAGTATTTT CSVSRTGDTDTQYF
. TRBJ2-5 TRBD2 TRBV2 TGTGCCAGCAGTGAAGCGATTGCGGGGGGGCAAGAGACCCAGTACTTC CASSEAIAGGQETQYF
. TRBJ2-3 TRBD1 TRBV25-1 TGTGCCAGCAGTGAATTGGGGACAGACATGACAGATACGCAGTATTTT CASSELGTDMTDTQYF
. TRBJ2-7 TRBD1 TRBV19 TGTGCCAGTAGTTCAGCTAAGGACAGGAGCTCCTACGAGCAGTACTTC CASSSAKDRSSYEQYF
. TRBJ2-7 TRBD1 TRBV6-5 TGTGCCAGCAGTCCCGGACAGGACTACGAGCAGTACTTC CASSPGQDYEQYF
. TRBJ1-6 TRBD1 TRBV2 TGTGCCAGCAGGGGACAGGCAGGGGTAATAGGTTCACCCCTCCACTTT CASRGQAGVIGSPLHF
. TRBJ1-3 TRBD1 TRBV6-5 TGTGCCAGCAGTTACCAGGGGGACTCTGGAAACACCATATATTTT CASSYQGDSGNTIYF
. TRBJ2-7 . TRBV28 TGTGCCAGCATAGGAGGCGACTCCTACGAGCAGTACTTC CASIGGDSYEQYF
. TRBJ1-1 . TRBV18 TGTGCCAGCTCACTGGAACAAACAGGGAACACTGAAGCTTTCTTT CASSLEQTGNTEAFF
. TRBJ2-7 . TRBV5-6 TGTGCCAGCAGCTTAAGGCGGGACCCCTTCTACGAGCAGTACTTC CASSLRRDPFYEQYF
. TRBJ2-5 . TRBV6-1 TGTGCCAGCAGGGGCAGGGCTGGGGAGACCCAGTACTTC CASRGRAGETQYF
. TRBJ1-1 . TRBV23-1 TGCGCCAGCAGTCAATCGATCAGGGCCTCCCCCACTGAAGCTTTCTTT CASSQSIRASPTEAFF
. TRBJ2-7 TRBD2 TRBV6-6 TGTGCCAGCAGTATTAGCGGGAGGGCCTACGAGCAGTACTTC CASSISGRAYEQYF
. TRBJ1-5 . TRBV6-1 TGTGCCAGCGAGGCAGGGAATCAGCCCCAGCATTTT CASEAGNQPQHF
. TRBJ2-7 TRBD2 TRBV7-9 TGTGCCAGCAGCCAAGCTAAGACAGGACTAGCGGAGGCCTACGAGCAGTACTTC CASSQAKTGLAEAYEQYF
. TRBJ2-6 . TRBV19 TGTGCCAGTAGTATAGATCTAAGGGGGAGCGGGGCCAACGTCCTGACTTTC CASSIDLRGSGANVLTF
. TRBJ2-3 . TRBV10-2 TGCGCCGGAGGAGGGGCAATTTCCACAGATACGCAGTATTTT CAGGGAISTDTQYF
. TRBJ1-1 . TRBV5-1 TGCGCCAGCAGCTTGGGTGGGCGCACGAACACTGAAGCTTTCTTT CASSLGGRTNTEAFF
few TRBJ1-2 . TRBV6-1 TGTGCCAGCACCCCGAGCCGGGGTGGCTACACCTTC CASTPSRGGYTF
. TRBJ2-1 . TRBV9 TGTGCCAGCAGCGTAGGCCTAGAGCGCTACAATGAGCAGTTCTTC CASSVGLERYNEQFF
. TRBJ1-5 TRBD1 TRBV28 TGTGCCAGCAGTCCCGGGACAGGGGGGATGCAGCCCCAGCATTTT CASSPGTGGMQPQHF
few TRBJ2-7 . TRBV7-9 TGTGCCAGCAGCTTATCACAGCGGGCCGCCTACGAGCAGTACTTC CASSLSQRAAYEQYF
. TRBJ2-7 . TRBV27 TGTGCCAGCAGTCCTAGGGACTTCCCCCGAGAACAGTACTTC CASSPRDFPREQYF
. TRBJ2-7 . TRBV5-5 TGTGCCAGCACCTTACTCGTTACGGGACAAAACGGCGAGCAGTACTTC CASTLLVTGQNGEQYF
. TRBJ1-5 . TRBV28 TGTGCCAGCAGTTTAGGGTTCAGCCGGGATAATGGGTATTTT CASSLGFSRDNGYF
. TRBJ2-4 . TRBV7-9 TGTGCCAGCAGCTCAACAGGAAAAAACATTCAGTACTTC CASSSTGKNIQYF
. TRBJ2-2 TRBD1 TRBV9 TGTGCCAGCAGCGTCGCGGACAGGATAACAGGCGGGGAGCTGTTTTTT CASSVADRITGGELFF
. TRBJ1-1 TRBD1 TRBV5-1 TGCGCCAGCAGCGTGACGGGACAGGGGGTTACTGAAGCTTTCTTT CASSVTGQGVTEAFF
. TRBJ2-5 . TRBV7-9 TGTGCCAGCAGCCCAGGGACTGGCCCCGATCAAGAGACCCAGTACTTC CASSPGTGPDQETQYF
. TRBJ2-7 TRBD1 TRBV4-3 TGCGCCAGCAGCCAATACAGGGGACCCTCCTACGAGCAGTACTTC CASSQYRGPSYEQYF
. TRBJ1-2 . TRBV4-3 TGCGCCAGCAGCCAAGAACTGAGTAACTATGGCTACACCTTC CASSQELSNYGYTF
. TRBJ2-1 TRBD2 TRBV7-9 TGTGCCAGCAGTACCGGGACTAGCGGAAACAATGAGCAGTTCTTC CASSTGTSGNNEQFF
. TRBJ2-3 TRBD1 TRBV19 TGTGCCAGTAGTAGACAGGGGGCCGCAGATACGCAGTATTTT CASSRQGAADTQYF
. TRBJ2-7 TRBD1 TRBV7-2 TGTGCCAGCAGCTCAACAGGGGGCTATCCCTCCTACGAGCAGTACTTC CASSSTGGYPSYEQYF
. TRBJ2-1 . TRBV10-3 TGTGCCATCAGTGACCTCGTAGATTACAATGAGCAGTTCTTC CAISDLVDYNEQFF
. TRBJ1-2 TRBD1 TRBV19 TGTGCCAGTAGTATAGATTGGACAGGGGGGAACTATGGCTACACCTTC CASSIDWTGGNYGYTF
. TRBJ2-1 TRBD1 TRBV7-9 TGTGCCAGCAGCTTTCCAGGGACAGCCAGCTCCTACAATGAGCAGTTCTTC CASSFPGTASSYNEQFF
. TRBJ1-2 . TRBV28 TGTGCCAGCAGGCCGGGAGGGGAGGACTATGGCTACACCTTC CASRPGGEDYGYTF
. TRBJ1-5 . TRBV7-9 TGTGCCAGCAGCTTCGGACAGAGCAATCAGCCCCAGCATTTT CASSFGQSNQPQHF
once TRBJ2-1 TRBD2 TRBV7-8 TGTGCCAGCAGCTTAGAAGAGCGGGGCGTGAGAGGAGACTACAATGAGCAGTTCTTC CASSLEERGVRGDYNEQFF
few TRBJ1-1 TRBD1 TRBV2 TGTGCCAGCAGTAGACAGGGAGCAATGGGCACTGAAGCTTTCTTT CASSRQGAMGTEAFF
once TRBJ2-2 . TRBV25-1 TGTGCCAGCAGTGAATTAGAGACATGGTCTGGGGAGCTGTTTTTT CASSELETWSGELFF